This T cell receptor beta chain was sequenced during a study of T cell responses to AZD1222 COVID-19 vaccine. Data came from immunoSEQ multiplex PCR; TCRdb stores just in-frame clones and leaves some out. The table has more than 120,000 clones, 70% to 90% seen once. The J segment lost 5 bases and the V segment lost 5 bases, leaving 8 bases of the junction unmatched. This CDR3 spans 15 amino acids. The germline V gene has CDR1 KGHSH and CDR2 LQKENI. The source was peripheral blood, collected 28 days after the second dose of the MenACWY control vaccine. J is TRBJ2-7 and V is TRBV18; TRBD1 agrees at 11 bases. This receptor was taken from an adult who received the MenACWY meningococcal vaccine as a control. Here the CDR3 DNA reads TGTGCCAGCTCAGCCGGGACAGGGGGTAAAAACGAGCAGTACTTC. It yields the protein CASSAGTGGKNEQYF.